The next 29 T cell receptor beta chains were all read from a single sample in a study of tumor-infiltrating lymphocytes in localized non-small cell lung cancer. The assay was immunoSEQ multiplex PCR, and TCRdb's table has in-frame clones only and misses some. The sample lists 8,000 to 9,500 clones, 77% occurring once. Sequencing was done on a sample of lung tumor tissue. Source of these receptors: a human donor with non-small cell lung cancer.

The chain recombines TRBV6-5 with TRBJ2-7, with 8 bases identical to TRBD2. V trimming: 10 bases; J trimming: 5 bases; junction bases outside the gene matches: 7. The CDR3 has 12 residues. CDR1 MNHEY and CDR2 SVGAGI come from the germline V gene. CDR3 residues: CATREGPNEQYF. The CDR3 DNA follows: TGTGCCACTCGGGAGGGCCCCAACGAGCAGTACTTC.

This sequence joins TRBV29-1 and TRBJ2-1; D is ambiguous. Germline lookup yields CDR1 SQVTM and CDR2 ANQGSEA. CDR3 length: 11 residues. Trimming removed 4 bases at V and 8 bases at J, with 9 bases between. The CDR3: CSVGSGDEQFF. CDR3 DNA sequence: TGCAGCGTTGGATCTGGGGATGAGCAGTTCTTC.

The V and J genes are TRBV5-1 and TRBJ1-4; the D gene is possibly TRBD1 (5 bases). The CDR3 length is 15 residues. Germline CDR1 SGHRS, CDR2 YFSETQ. The V gene lost 4 bases and the J gene lost 4 bases, with 14 bases spanning the gap. This chain's CDR3 is CASSGGTVLNEKLFF. The CDR3 DNA reads as TGCGCCAGCAGCGGGGGGACGGTCCTTAATGAAAAACTGTTTTTT. The full variable domain, rest sourced from reference TRBV5-1 and TRBJ1-4, is KAGVTQTPRYLIKTRGQQVTLSCSPISGHRSVSWYQQTPGQGLQFLFEYFSETQRNKGNFPGRFSGRQFSNSRSEMNVSTLELGDSALYLCASSGGTVLNEKLFFGSGTQLSVL.

Concerning this clone: Additional DNA sequences in this sample encode the identical CDR3. J is TRBJ1-2 and V is TRBV5-1, with no clear D. CDR3 length: 14 amino acids. V lost 2 bases to trimming and J lost 2 bases, with 10 bases between them. Germline V CDR1 and CDR2: SGHRS, YFSETQ. CDR3 loop: CASSFETPNYGYTF. CDR3 nucleotide sequence: TGCGCCAGCAGCTTCGAGACACCCAACTATGGCTACACCTTC.

The V gene is TRBV4-1, the J gene TRBJ1-1, with 9 positions matching TRBD1. Losses at the gene ends were 1 base for V and 2 bases for J; bases not matched to a gene: 5. The CDR3 has 16 residues. In germline, CDR1 is MGHRA, CDR2 YSYEKL. CDR3 bases: TGCGCCAGCAGCCAAGTCAGGGGACAGGGAAACACTGAAGCTTTCTTT. It translates to CASSQVRGQGNTEAFF.

The chain joins TRBV9 to TRBJ2-3; 7 bases map to TRBD2. V lost 4 bases, J lost 2 bases, and 10 bases stayed unmatched. CDR3 length equals 16 residues. In germline, CDR1 is SGDLS, CDR2 YYNGEE. Here the CDR3 DNA reads TGTGCCAGCAGCCTTGCGACTAGCCGTTCCACAGATACGCAGTATTTT. Protein: CASSLATSRSTDTQYF.

The chain carries TRBV30 and TRBJ2-1; 8 bases match TRBD1. This CDR3 spans 15 amino acids. Germline trimming cut 2 bases from V and 4 bases from J; bases unmatched to any gene: 7. Germline CDR1 and CDR2: GTSNPN and SVGIG (reference sequence). CDR3 bases: TGTGCCTGGAGTCACCGGGACAGGAGATACAATGAGCAGTTCTTC. Amino acid sequence: CAWSHRDRRYNEQFF.

The rearrangement joins TRBV4-1 to TRBJ1-2; maybe TRBD1 (6 bases). CDR3 length: 14 amino acids. The V end was cut by 4 bases, the J end by 4 bases, with 13 bases between. Per germline, CDR1 MGHRA and CDR2 YSYEKL. The CDR3 loop reads CASSPPTGSYGYTF. CDR3 nucleotides: TGCGCCAGCAGCCCCCCAACAGGGAGCTATGGCTACACCTTC.

This clone was detected once. Here the CDR3 reads CASSPGQYNEKLFF. CDR3 nucleotides: TGTGCCAGTAGTCCGGGACAGTATAATGAAAAACTGTTTTTT. The chain joins TRBV25-1 to TRBJ1-4; 7 bases align to TRBD1. The CDR3 is 14 residues long. The V segment lost 9 bases and the J segment 4 bases; nucleotides outside the gene matches: 8. The germline CDR1 and CDR2 sequences are MGHDK and SYGVNS.

This chain connects TRBV11-3 to TRBJ2-3, with D maybe TRBD2 (6 bases). This CDR3 has 13 residues. V lost 11 bases and J lost 3, with 15 bases in between. Germline lookup yields CDR1 SGHNT and CDR2 YENEEA. The CDR3 coding sequence is TGTGCCCCCGAACTGGGAGGTACAGATACGCAGTATTTT. Amino acid sequence: CAPELGGTDTQYF.

This sequence joins TRBV30 and TRBJ1-2; D may be TRBD1 (6 bases). Between the trimmed V and J ends, which lost 1 base and 8 bases, there was a span of 20 bases. The CDR3 runs 15 residues. The germline CDR1 and CDR2 sequences are GTSNPN and SVGIG (reference sequence). The CDR3 coding sequence is TGTGCCTGGAGTGGGGACTACAGAGGGGGTTTGGGCTACACCTTC. Amino acid sequence: CAWSGDYRGGLGYTF.

The genes are TRBV2 and TRBJ2-4; D is unresolved. Germline V gene sequence: CDR1 SNHLY, CDR2 FYNNEI. The CDR3 spans 11 residues. V was clipped by 2 bases and J by 13 bases, with 9 bases between them. In DNA form, the CDR3 reads TGTGCCAGCAGTGAAAATAGCCGACAGTACTTC. Protein product: CASSENSRQYF.

The genes are TRBV7-9 and TRBJ2-7; TRBD1 aligns across 8 bases. Germline V gene lookup returns CDR1 SEHNR and CDR2 FQNEAQ (reference sequence). This CDR3 is built from 14 residues. Trimming cost V 4 bases and J 6 bases; bases outside gene matches: 8. The CDR3 loop is CASSSQTGVGEQYF. CDR3 coding DNA: TGTGCCAGCAGCTCCCAGACAGGGGTTGGCGAGCAGTACTTC.

This chain uses TRBV7-8 with TRBJ1-5; D ambiguous. The V gene's germline CDR1 is SGHVS and CDR2 FQNEAQ. Trimming shortened V by 3 bases and J by 4 bases, and 7 bases separated the two germline ends. CDR3 length: 13 amino acids. CDR3 DNA sequence: TGTGCCAGCAGCTTCACAAGGAATCAGCCCCAGCATTTT. Its protein is CASSFTRNQPQHF.

The chain uses TRBV5-1 and TRBJ2-3, with D possibly matching TRBD2 (6 bases). The CDR3 has 16 residues. Germline loops: CDR1 SGHRS, CDR2 YFSETQ. V was trimmed by 4 bases and J by 2 bases, leaving 17 bases between them. The CDR3 sequence: CASSPRWGEDTDTQYF. DNA for the CDR3: TGCGCCAGCAGCCCACGTTGGGGGGAGGACACAGATACGCAGTATTTT.

V is TRBV6-1 and J is TRBJ2-6; TRBD1 aligns across 10 bases. The length of the CDR3 is 17 residues. J lost 3 bases, V lost 3 bases, and 5 bases had no gene match. The germline CDR1 and CDR2 sequences are MNHNS and SASEGT. DNA of the CDR3: TGTGCCAGCAGTGACGCGACAGGGGGCGTTGGGGCCAACGTCCTGACTTTC. This translates into CASSDATGGVGANVLTF.

The V gene is TRBV28, the J gene TRBJ2-5; D possibly corresponds to TRBD2 (5 bases). CDR1 is MDHEN and CDR2 is SYDVKM in the germline V gene. The V gene lost 2 bases and the J gene lost 4 bases, with 17 bases spanning the gap. The CDR3 loop spans 16 amino acids. CDR3 amino acids: CASSLEVGGGGETQYF. CDR3 in DNA: TGTGCCAGCAGTTTAGAGGTCGGAGGCGGTGGAGAGACCCAGTACTTC.

This chain links TRBV4-3 with TRBJ2-5; D is ambiguous. The ends were cut back, 0 bases at V and 1 base at J, with 12 bases in the middle. Germline V gene sequence: CDR1 LGHNA, CDR2 YSLEER. This CDR3 comprises 16 residues. The CDR3 region has the DNA TGCGCCAGCAGCCAAGAACGCTCTTCGACCCAAGAGACCCAGTACTTC. Its protein product is CASSQERSSTQETQYF.

This clone was recorded a few times. V is TRBV4-3 and J is TRBJ1-5; tentative D call: TRBD1 (6 bases). V was cut by 0 bases and J by 7 bases, with 19 bases left in between. This CDR3 has 17 amino acids. Per the germline V gene, CDR1 is LGHNA and CDR2 is YSLEER. CDR3 region: CASSQDMAGEWSQPQHF. The CDR3 DNA sequence: TGCGCCAGCAGCCAAGATATGGCAGGGGAGTGGAGCCAGCCCCAGCATTTT.

CDR3: CATLVQGVRGEAFF. The CDR3 DNA sequence: TGTGCCACCCTGGTACAGGGGGTGAGAGGTGAAGCTTTCTTT. The chain employs TRBV18 and TRBJ1-1; 8 bases agree with TRBD1. Germline CDR1 reads KGHSH; CDR2 reads LQKENI. The CDR3 totals 14 residues. V shed 10 bases, J shed 7 bases, and the junction held 14 bases outside the gene matches.

V is TRBV7-2 and J is TRBJ1-2; weak D call: TRBD1 (6 bases). V was clipped by 1 base and J by 4 bases, with 10 bases between them. The CDR3 is made up of 14 amino acids. CDR1 and CDR2 (germline): SGHTA, FQGNSA. The CDR3 reads CASSLGGGPYGYTF. As DNA, the CDR3 is TGTGCCAGCAGCTTAGGGGGGGGCCCCTATGGCTACACCTTC.

J is TRBJ1-5 and V is TRBV7-6; tentative D call: TRBD1 (5 bases). V was shortened by 3 bases and J by 7 bases, with 10 bases between the two germline ends. The CDR3 sequence is 13 residues long. Germline V lookup: CDR1 SGHVS, CDR2 FNYEAQ. The CDR3 reads CASSFRAEQPQHF. CDR3 nucleotide sequence: TGTGCCAGCAGCTTCAGGGCCGAGCAGCCCCAGCATTTT.

This clone was counted between two and nine times. This chain links TRBV6-5 with TRBJ2-7, with D possibly TRBD1 on 6 matching bases. Trimming cost V 6 bases and J 1 base, with 10 bases left between them. The CDR3 is 13 amino acids. Looked up from germline, CDR1 is MNHEY and CDR2 is SVGAGI. CDR3 in DNA: TGTGCCAGCAGGGAAGGGACATCCTACGAGCAGTACTTC. Translated, it gives CASREGTSYEQYF.

This CDR3 is CAWVSGTTSQETQYF. The CDR3 coding sequence is TGTGCCTGGGTTTCAGGGACTACCTCCCAAGAGACCCAGTACTTC. The rearrangement joins TRBV30 to TRBJ2-5; 7 bases line up with TRBD2. This CDR3 is built from 15 residues. V trimming: 5 bases; J trimming: 1 base; junction bases outside the gene matches: 10. The germline CDR1 and CDR2 sequences are GTSNPN and SVGIG (reference sequence).

This clone was seen a single time. At one boundary the junction diverges from the germline segment, which might be a read error. The genes are TRBV5-1 and TRBJ1-1; D perhaps matches TRBD1 (5 bases). Germline-derived CDR1 and CDR2 are SGHRS and YFSETQ. The CDR3 sequence is 14 residues long. The DNA of the CDR3 is TGCGCCAGCAACTTGCAGGGTACGGGCACTGAAGCTTTCTTT. This codes for CASNLQGTGTEAFF.

The chain has TRBV7-9 and TRBJ2-1; D is perhaps TRBD2 (7 bases). The CDR3 spans 14 residues. CDR1 and CDR2 (germline): SEHNR, FQNEAQ (reference sequence). V was cut by 6 bases and J by 6 bases, with 15 bases left in between. In nucleotides, the CDR3 is TGTGCCAGCAGACCCGGGGCGGGGGCCAATGAGCAGTTCTTC. It yields the protein CASRPGAGANEQFF.

In its sample, this clone was seen once. The genes are TRBV23-1 and TRBJ1-1; perhaps TRBD1 as D (6 bases). TRBV23-1 is classed as an ORF, of uncertain function. This CDR3 has 17 amino acids. V was trimmed by 4 bases and J by 4 bases, leaving 22 bases between them. CDR3 sequence (DNA): TGCGCCAGCAGTCTCCTAGGGGACATTGAGGAAGGCACTGAAGCTTTCTTT. This encodes CASSLLGDIEEGTEAFF.

V usage is TRBV6-1 and J usage is TRBJ2-1; TRBD1 or TRBD2 may be the D gene (6 bases each). Germline values: CDR1 MNHNS, CDR2 SASEGT. This CDR3 spans 16 amino acids. The V and J ends lost 0 bases and 1 base respectively, with 10 bases between them. The CDR3 region has the DNA TGTGCCAGCAGTGAAGCGGGGGGCCCTTCCTACAATGAGCAGTTCTTC. Its translation: CASSEAGGPSYNEQFF.

The genes are TRBV6-5 and TRBJ1-3; 7 nucleotides agree with TRBD1. The CDR3 totals 12 residues. Losses at the gene ends were 10 bases for V and 3 bases for J; bases not matched to a gene: 3. Looked up from germline, CDR1 is MNHEY and CDR2 is SVGAGI. In DNA form, the CDR3 reads TGTGCCACCGGACAGGTTGGAAACACCATATATTTT. Protein product: CATGQVGNTIYF.